This T cell receptor beta chain was obtained from a study of cytomegalovirus exposure and HLA in healthy donors (TCRdb year 2017). The study in broad terms: According to an earlier analysis of around 600 of the donors, about 179 million T cells yielded over 90 million unique TCR beta sequences and 276 Gb of sequence data. Five DR-DQ haplotypes were treated as single units for association and clustering because of strong linkage in the cohort. On average, roughly 240,000 unique TCR beta nucleotide sequences were sequenced per donor among more than 350 genotyped donors of the cohort, with around 19% of those sequences being non-productive. Using immunosequencing, the study profiled T cell repertoires from around 680 subjects and related those repertoires to cytomegalovirus serostatus. Typing coverage varied by locus: about 629-640 donors for A, B, C, DRB1 and DQB1; some 520 for DQA1; over 600 for DPA1; roughly 450 for DPB1. The study aimed to test whether cataloging public T cell receptors could reveal signatures of past pathogen exposure. Rather than drawing on any new phenotypic data, the later analysis identified candidate immune exposures from TCR beta sequences and the way those sequences occurred across donors. Alongside the repertoire data, information on donor age, sex, ethnicity and CMV serostatus was compiled. HLA typing included class I and class II loci at four-digit resolution. A later genetic analysis used genome-wide SNP genotypes for about 65% of the roughly 670 donors, treating that subset as a discovery cohort. All discovery cohort repertoires had been generated using a single sequencing platform. The study combined high-throughput TCR immunosequencing, statistical association of individual TCRs with disease status, and machine learning to predict cytomegalovirus infection status. Among the approximately 400 genotyped donors, around 81% belonged to the genetic ancestry cluster associated with self-reported Caucasian donors. In an earlier analysis of more than 550 of the donors, high-throughput TCR beta sequencing was used to judge whether each TCR beta V gene segment behaved as functional or pseudogenic. An early release covering about 600 HLA-typed donors comprised approximately 290 gigabases of sequencing data and some 79 million unique TCR sequences. In addition to the first cohort of roughly 670 subjects, a separate validation cohort of 120 different subjects was used. To study patterns of TCR occurrence, a later analysis re-analyzed previously published TCR beta repertoires from 600 to 750 donors and added high-resolution HLA genotyping. Study-wide conclusions, independent of this receptor: For the cohort, immune exposure information was limited to CMV serostatus. In an earlier analysis of about 600 of the donors, most TCR beta V segments appeared in productive rearrangements about 87% or about 30% of the time, broadly matching IMGT annotations. In a later analysis, TCR association rates were found to vary across HLA loci, with the most associated TCRs seen for DRB1 alleles and the fewest for HLA-C alleles. According to a later analysis, most CMV-associated TCR beta chains appeared to be HLA-restricted, and the HLA associations seemed to be driven largely by CMV exposure. Presence/absence analyses assumed roughly uniform sequencing depth across donors, an assumption that may not hold. According to a later genetic analysis, donors in an Asian-associated ancestry cluster had fewer N-insertions in productive TCRs than the roughly 670-donor mean. The classifier was reported to diagnose cytomegalovirus status with high specificity and sensitivity in both the original cohort and the validation cohort. Because counts were too low, about 17 rarely observed V segments, including chromosome 9 orphons, were excluded from the earlier analysis of fewer than 650 of the donors. A cluster of highly shared sequence variants was judged likely to be a technical artifact of the sequencing pipeline. In a later analysis, HLA-associated TCR beta chains were found to be more clonally expanded and to have lower generation probabilities than equally common non-associated chains. Some IMGT-functional V segments, including TRBV6-2 and TRBV6-3, could not be distinguished by the 87-base-pair reads and were therefore excluded. It was suggested by the authors that the approach could potentially be generalized to other disease states and immunological phenotypes. When HLA alleles, especially DR and DQ, strongly co-occurred, attributing TCR associations to individual alleles was difficult. A later analysis reported that several top co-occurrence clusters appeared linked to parvovirus B19, influenza, CMV and Epstein-Barr virus. At a false discovery rate of 0.05, a later analysis linked about 17,000 TCR beta sequences to specific HLA alleles. Correlated functional status among segregating V segments might be attributable to linkage disequilibrium, but an unknown experimental factor could not be ruled out. The study listed around 160 TCR beta chains as associated with cytomegalovirus. In vitro tests confirmed that a few of the cytomegalovirus-associated TCR beta chains recognize cytomegalovirus antigens. This cohort had only TCR beta chains sequenced, and the lack of alpha or paired-chain data limited which features could be detected. HLA typing was unavailable for some donors at each locus, so association tests used only the typed subset. In a later genetic analysis, a missense DCLRE1C variant was associated with V-gene and J-gene trimming of TCR beta chains, and the association was replicated in an independent cohort. A further reported finding was that TCR beta sequences accurately predicted the HLA-A and HLA-B alleles for most subjects in the first cohort. Across donors, most TCR sequences were observed very rarely, whereas some public TCRs were present in many individuals.

Its CDR3 holds 19 amino acids, cysteine through phenylalanine. The kept DNA is CDR3 alone, 57 bases in frame from the first base. From the germline V gene (reference sequence), CDR1 is SSHAT and CDR2 is FNYEAQ. Library creation used the immunoSEQ multiplex PCR assay. For the multiplex PCR, a mixture combining 60 forward primers for TCR Vbeta segments and 13 reverse primers for TCR Jbeta segments was used. The CDR3 region of rearranged TCR beta genes was amplified from genomic DNA by a multiplex PCR assay. The amplified TCR beta libraries were sequenced on the Illumina HiSeq System as 87-base-pair reads. The original pipeline was this. In a later analysis, tens of millions of unique TCR beta chains were counted across the approximately 640 repertoires, and approximately 11 million of these chains were shared by at least two donors. A nearest-neighbor algorithm error-corrected the raw reads and collapsed the reads into unique sequences, merging closely related sequences to remove PCR and sequencing errors. Alignment of CDR3 sequences to IMGT reference sequences was used to assign V, D and J gene segments. For a sequence to be retained, at least a six-nucleotide match to both a V gene segment and a J gene segment was required. Rearrangements were classified as productive when the CDR3 lacked stop codons and remained in frame with V and J, and all other rearrangements were classified as non-productive. Following IMGT convention, CDR3 was defined as the stretch from the second conserved V-encoded cysteine up to the conserved J-encoded phenylalanine. The earlier analysis of 450 to 750 of the donors excluded any sequence lacking an unambiguous match to a single V gene segment. An earlier analysis of just under 600 of the donors called V segments functional above 56.7% productive rearrangements and segregating when the between-donor standard deviation exceeded 5%. A statistical classification framework was developed to diagnose cytomegalovirus status using the catalog of TCR beta chain sequences. A later analysis assigned V and J genes by comparing TCR nucleotide sequences with IMGT/GENE-DB human TR gene sequences. A later analysis assigned CDR3 sequences and most-parsimonious VDJ recombination scenarios with the TCRdist pipeline. A later analysis defined each TCR beta chain by its CDR3 amino acid sequence plus V-gene family, and excluded reads lacking a unique V-gene family. In a later analysis, 550 to 650 highly shared, low-generation-probability nucleotide sequences were removed to address suspected cross-contamination and a sequencing artifact. In a later analysis, a clonal expansion index was calculated for each public chain from normalized within-repertoire ranks of inferred template counts. A later analysis computed generation probabilities with a VDJ recombination model fitted to out-of-frame rearrangements, and checked the results against IGoR. Hypergeometric tests were used in a later analysis to score TCR-TCR, TCR-HLA and TCR-CMV co-occurrence, with a repertoire-size bias correction applied to the TCR pairs. To estimate false discovery rates, a later analysis permuted the HLA or CMV assignments 20 times. In a later analysis, co-occurring TCRs were grouped with DBSCAN, and TCRdist sequence similarity was added when clustering was performed within HLA-allele-positive subsets. Repertoires with fewer than 30,000 or more than 120,000 public chains, plus five repertoires with anomalous nucleotide sharing, were excluded from co-occurrence clustering. The table comes from immuneACCESS by way of TCRdb, which keeps in-frame sequences with V and J called. Part of the clones is missing from these tables; in studies checked, under half for an unresolved V gene and the rest for unknown reasons. That table gives V, J and clone size, and the DNA gave D and trimming. This sample holds around 130,000 clones; 80% were observed only once. Of the sample, 5.3% falls within the top ten clones.

With regard to this clone: Its antigen is still unknown. At one of its ends the junction is not consistent with the germline gene, which may arise from a read error.

In total, roughly 670 healthy bone marrow donors made up the cohort. At the time of sampling, all cohort members were nominally healthy, though unrecorded immune exposures were likely present. The donor was CMV seronegative and was included in the group of 352 seronegative cohort members. Each donor provided a peripheral blood sample, and peripheral blood mononuclear cells were used for TCR beta sequencing. Genomic DNA was extracted from the blood cell samples with the Qiagen DNeasy Blood Extraction Kit. The chain employs TRBV7-7 and TRBJ2-5; 8 nucleotides in the junction match TRBD1. Material for sequencing was PBMCs. The TCR comes from a man aged 25 to 40 in good health and CMV-seronegative. The CDR3 sequence is CASSSRTGFMSGPQETQYF. The DNA sequence is as follows: TGTGCTAGCAGCTCGAGGACAGGGTTCATGTCGGGACCCCAAGAGACCCAGTACTTC.